Reported below is one T cell receptor beta chain. Its specificity is not known. The data derive from a study of vaccination and CD4 T cells after COVID-19. Across the study: The study enrolled six male and four female convalescents, two of whom were Hispanic. Each person enrolled got two BNT162b2 or mRNA-1273 vaccine doses.

The treatment was: 10-day PBMC culture with coronavirus spike peptide pools or control peptides (ViraFEST assay). V shed 1 base and J shed 4 bases, with 11 bases lying between them. The germline gives CDR1 LNHDA, CDR2 SQIVND (reference sequence). The CDR3 is 14 amino acids. Study-level findings and limits: Clonotypes reactive to SARS-CoV-2 had a median that went up from approximately 21 to 38, but not significantly. In convalescent patients, a median approximately 86% of post-vaccine SARS-CoV-2-reactive clones appeared only after vaccination.

Sequencing of DNA taken from cultured CD4+ T cells relied on the Oncomine TCR Beta short-read assay. MiXCR, run by TCRdb on the PCR reads, gives a single entry per CDR3 protein. Of around 8,800 distinct CDR3 sequences in the sample, 60% were seen once. The chain links TRBV19 to TRBJ2-7, with a weak D call TRBD1 (6 bases). This receptor was taken from a human donor with COVID-19. The sequences come from cultured CD4+ T cells from blood, collected after SARS-CoV-2 vaccination. Here the CDR3 DNA reads TGTGCCAGTAGTATAGGGACAGTACTTTACGAGCAGTACTTC. Protein product: CASSIGTVLYEQYF.